The source of this T cell receptor beta chain is a study of T cells in Graves' hyperthyroidism and ophthalmopathy. The trim removed 0 bases at V and 4 bases at J, leaving 4 bases unmatched. The CDR3 totals 16 residues. Germline V lookup: CDR1 KGHSH, CDR2 LQKENI. This clonotype was counted ten times or more. The investigators amplified TCR beta CDR3 regions from RNA transcripts. The HTBI set primed first-round TCR CDR3 RT-PCR. TCRdb re-analysed the multiplex PCR reads in MiXCR, keeping a single row per CDR3 protein. Among around 500,000 distinct CDR3 sequences, 12% to 15% were seen once, and the ten largest hold roughly 14%.

This rearrangement joins TRBV18 to TRBJ2-1; the match to TRBD2 covers 9 bases. This TCR derives from a middle-aged woman with Graves' hyperthyroidism. Sequencing used blood. CDR3 coding DNA: TGTGCCAGCTCACCACCAAGCGGGAGGACTTACAATGAGCAGTTCTTC. This translates into CASSPPSGRTYNEQFF.